The sequence of this TCR beta chain was determined in a study of early T cells in non-severe SARS-CoV-2 infection. Study details: Chains stayed unpaired after sequencing of bulk RNA from unsorted whole blood.

One entry per CDR3 protein results from TCRdb running MiXCR on the 5' RACE reads. The top ten hold under 9.5% of the sample, which has 45,000 or so distinct CDR3 sequences, under 9.5% seen once. This clonotype was detected ten times or more. The material sequenced was whole blood. The receptor was isolated from an adult who was a healthcare worker with PCR-confirmed SARS-CoV-2 infection or an uninfected control (not recorded which).

CDR3 sequence reads: CSVDRWGNEQFF. DNA for the CDR3: TGCAGCGTTGACCGCTGGGGCAATGAGCAGTTCTTC. This sequence joins TRBV29-1 and TRBJ2-1; D is undetermined. Trimming stripped 3 bases from V and 6 bases from J, with 9 bases between. The CDR3 length is 12 residues. Per germline, CDR1 SQVTM and CDR2 ANQGSEA.